This TCR beta chain is from a study of T cells in Graves' hyperthyroidism and ophthalmopathy (dated by TCRdb to between 2019 and 2020). Some background on the complete study: Peripheral blood samples were taken at the time of initial diagnosis, prior to any treatment. TCR V-J signatures able to tell the groups apart were searched for in a discovery cohort of 90 to 100 patients, of whom fewer than 45 had Graves' ophthalmopathy and more than 55 had stable Graves' hyperthyroidism. Thyroid tissue and blood T-cell repertoires from six Graves' hyperthyroidism patients were also compared in the study. The 80 to 100 discovery patients were randomly divided into training and test sets at a 7:3 ratio. Once sampling was done, hyperthyroidism patients were given methimazole at a starting dose of 30 mg daily, whereas ophthalmopathy patients were given high-dose intravenous methylprednisolone. According to the paper, TCR Vbeta CDR3 sequencing was carried out on over 130 peripheral blood samples, which came from 40 to 45 ophthalmopathy, 80 or so hyperthyroidism and roughly 17 progressor patients. Whether ophthalmopathy could be predicted prospectively was tested in an independent validation cohort made up of 18 to 20 hyperthyroidism patients plus 17 patients who later progressed to ophthalmopathy. Study-level results and caveats: A 13 V-J signature model separated ophthalmopathy from stable hyperthyroidism, with 87.88% sensitivity and 81% to 82% specificity in cross-validation and 80%/75% in testing. Most expanded thyroid clonotypes (frequency above 0.001) were also detected in blood, a finding suggesting that blood repertoires may reflect thyroid immune responses. In validation, the model predicted progression to ophthalmopathy a median of around six months before onset, with over 60% sensitivity and roughly 79% specificity. No statistical method was used to fix the sample size in advance, and group allocation was not hidden from the investigators.

For this clonotype: What antigen it recognizes has not been identified. Per-nucleotide qualities are absent, and no much larger clonotype sits a single base away.

V is cut back by 8 bases and J by 10 bases, with 14 bases in the junction unmatched. Reading from cysteine to phenylalanine, the CDR3 counts 14 amino acids. Only the CDR3 portion is preserved as DNA: 42 bases, with reading frame beginning at the first base. CDR1 and CDR2 were assigned from the germline V gene as SGHVS and FQNEAQ. TCR beta CDR3 regions were amplified from RNA transcripts. For the first round of RT-PCR on the TCR CDR3, the HTBI primer set was used together with the Qiagen OneStep RT-PCR kit. A second multiplex PCR round built the libraries, followed by size selection and purification. The libraries were sequenced on an Illumina HiSeq2000 using paired-end 100 bp reads. As for the authors' bioinformatics: SOAPnuke was used to process the raw data, removing reads that contained adapters or uncalled bases, had a mean Phred below 15, or lacked an exact match to the constant primer or identifier. COPE v1.2.5 was used to merge the high-quality paired reads, and each unique nucleotide sequence was defined as a clonotype. Clonotypes were aligned to IMGT TRBV, TRBD and TRBJ reference segments using MiTCR v1.1. Analysis was restricted to V-J combinations with a frequency above 0.0001, which covered approximately 99% of repertoires. The TCS score was defined as F50 (clonal expansion) divided by E x V (chaos), with BLOSUM62-based TCRdist calculated between CDR3 peptides within each V-J. Welch's t-statistics and random forest reduced fewer than 550 V-J features to fewer than 15, which were used in a naive Bayes classifier (R e1071). The similarity between thyroid and blood repertoires was quantified using the Morisita-Horn index. TCRdb took the public reads, trimmed them with fastp at Q25, ran MiXCR for clone calling and kept in-frame beta chains. Every distinct CDR3 protein forms one entry, paired with its most common genes and DNA. In this record, the V and J calls reflect TCRdb's handling and not the investigators' own analysis. Present in this sample are about 840,000 distinct CDR3 sequences, about 38% of which were seen just once. 7.5% to 9.5% of the sample lies in the top ten.

A patient counted as having stable Graves' hyperthyroidism if no progression to ophthalmopathy occurred over 18 months of follow-up. Hyperthyroidism patients were newly diagnosed, with disease duration under 2 months, and aged 18 to 65 years. Patients with uncontrolled infections, other autoimmune diseases, pregnancy or lactation were excluded. Diagnoses were based on clinical symptoms, serum thyroxine and TRAb, thyroid ultrasound and orbital computed tomography. PBMCs were separated from roughly 10 ml of fresh peripheral blood using Ficoll-Paque density gradient centrifugation. Trizol reagent was used to extract total RNA, and RNA quality was then checked on an Agilent 2100 Bioanalyzer.

This sequence was found in a man aged 18 to 30 with Graves' hyperthyroidism. This receptor chain uses TRBV7-8 and TRBJ1-1, with 9 central nucleotides matching TRBD1. Sequenced: blood. The CDR3 reads as follows: CASGPSDRGEGAFF. The nucleotide sequence is given as TGTGCCAGCGGCCCTTCGGACAGGGGAGAGGGAGCTTTCTTT.